There are a few counts of the clone carrying this TCR beta chain. The CDR3 consists of 15 residues. The V end was cut by 5 bases, the J end by 3 bases, with 14 bases between. Germline lookup yields CDR1 SGHTA and CDR2 FQGNSA. The entry originates in a study of OX40 agonist ivuxolimab in advanced cancers. On the study more broadly: Patients were infused with ivuxolimab every 2 weeks at 0.01 to 10 mg/kg. Every patient in dose escalation had hepatocellular carcinoma, melanoma, renal cell or head and neck cancer.

This table comes from immunoSEQ multiplex PCR, and its TCRdb copy is limited to in-frame clones, with some not included. The sample records approximately 100,000 clones, over 75% being singletons. This sequence joins TRBV7-2 and TRBJ1-5; no definite D call. The receptor comes from an adult with an advanced solid tumor such as melanoma, head and neck, liver or kidney cancer. The material sequenced was CD4+ or CD8+ T cells sorted from blood, taken in a trial of the OX40 agonist ivuxolimab. The CDR3 loop reads CASSPRTGPNQPQHF. The CDR3 nucleotides are TGTGCCAGCAGCCCCCGGACGGGTCCCAATCAGCCCCAGCATTTT.